The 11 T cell receptor beta chains below come from one sample, sequenced in a study of blood T cell repertoires in COVID-19. Profiling relied on immunoSEQ multiplex PCR, and the TCRdb table lists in-frame clones only, not all of them. The data show some 250,000 clones, 85% to 90% seen once. Sequences were obtained from peripheral blood. The receptor set was obtained from a woman between 35 and 50 years old who had recovered from COVID-19.

The CDR3 is CATSDPTGAGGTDTQYF. CDR3 bases: TGTGCCACCAGTGATCCGACAGGGGCCGGGGGCACAGATACGCAGTATTTT. V and J are TRBV24-1 and TRBJ2-3, with 8 bases aligning to TRBD1. V was pared by 3 bases and J by 1 base, with 8 bases of the junction left unmatched. Germline V CDR1 and CDR2: KGHDR, SFDVKD. The CDR3 runs 17 residues.

This clone was seen only once. The chain couples TRBV4-3 to TRBJ2-1, with 7 bases identical to TRBD2. J was trimmed by 2 bases and V by 4 bases; bases with no gene match: 8. The germline V gene encodes CDR1 LGHNA and CDR2 YSLEER. CDR3 size: 16 residues. The CDR3 sequence is CASSPKGAGPYNEQFF. The CDR3 nucleotides read TGCGCCAGCAGCCCGAAAGGAGCGGGGCCCTACAATGAGCAGTTCTTC.

The V and J genes are TRBV24-1 and TRBJ1-2; possibly TRBD1 for D (5 bases). Germline values: CDR1 KGHDR, CDR2 SFDVKD. V was cut by 2 bases and J by 7 bases, with 16 bases left in between. The CDR3 is 15 amino acids. CDR3 loop: CATSDSGLRHPGYTF. The CDR3, as DNA: TGTGCCACCAGTGATTCGGGACTTCGCCACCCTGGCTACACCTTC.

The chain is built from TRBV25-1 and TRBJ2-3; a possible D gene is TRBD2 (6 bases). CDR1 and CDR2 (germline): MGHDK, SYGVNS. Trimming removed 10 bases from V and 5 bases from J, with 10 bases in between. CDR3 size: 11 residues. The CDR3 coding sequence is TGTGCCACCCGGCGGGGAGATACGCAGTATTTT. This translates into CATRRGDTQYF.

The chain is built from TRBV11-2 and TRBJ2-1; D call uncertain. Germline loops: CDR1 SGHAT, CDR2 FQNNGV. Trimming pared 1 base from V and 4 bases from J, leaving 8 bases between. The CDR3 spans 14 residues. The CDR3 DNA follows: TGTGCCAGCAGCTTAGGGCAGGCTTACAATGAGCAGTTCTTC. Amino acids: CASSLGQAYNEQFF.

V and J are TRBV4-2 and TRBJ2-2; the D gene is possibly TRBD2 (6 bases). This CDR3 is 15 amino acids long. Germline V gene lookup returns CDR1 LGHNA and CDR2 YNFKEQ. The V end lost 1 base, the J end lost 5 bases, and 11 bases lay between the germline ends. The DNA of the CDR3 is TGTGCCAGCAGCCAAGGGGGGAGGTGGACCGGGGAGCTGTTTTTT. Amino acid sequence: CASSQGGRWTGELFF.

In this sample, this clone turned up a few times. This sequence joins TRBV7-2 and TRBJ2-1; TRBD2 matches at 9 bases. V lost 1 base and J lost 4; bases outside the gene matches: 5. The CDR3 runs 16 residues. The germline gives CDR1 SGHTA, CDR2 FQGNSA. This CDR3 reads CASSLVAGGVYNEQFF. The DNA of the CDR3 is TGTGCCAGCAGCTTAGTGGCGGGAGGGGTGTACAATGAGCAGTTCTTC. Full variable domain (outside the CDR3, taken from reference TRBV7-2 and TRBJ2-1): GAGVSQSPSNKVTEKGKDVELRCDPISGHTALYWYRQSLGQGLEFLIYFQGNSAPDKSGLPSDRFSAERTGGSVSTLTIQRTQQEDSAVYLCASSLVAGGVYNEQFFGPGTRLTVL.

The chain carries TRBV4-1 and TRBJ1-3; the D is unclear. From germline, CDR1 is MGHRA and CDR2 YSYEKL. The V end lost 2 bases, the J end lost 7 bases, and 12 bases lay between the germline ends. The CDR3 totals 14 residues. This CDR3 is CASSQTLGVNTIYF. The CDR3, as DNA: TGCGCCAGCAGCCAAACCCTCGGGGTGAACACCATATATTTT.

This clone has more than one count but fewer than ten. The CDR3 nucleotides are TGTGCCAGCAGCCAAGGTGGGACTAGCGGTGCCGCGGGGCAGTACTTC. Its translation: CASSQGGTSGAAGQYF. The V gene is TRBV4-2, the J gene TRBJ2-7; 11 bases fit TRBD2. The CDR3 is 16 amino acids. In germline, CDR1 is LGHNA, CDR2 YNFKEQ. J was trimmed by 9 bases and V by 1 base; bases with no gene match: 11.

This chain links TRBV4-3 with TRBJ2-7; the D gene is possibly TRBD1 (6 bases). The CDR3 is 16 amino acids. Germline-derived CDR1 and CDR2 are LGHNA and YSLEER. V lost 1 base and J lost 3, with 16 bases in between. DNA of the CDR3: TGCGCCAGCAGCCAAGGTCGTACAGGGTCCCTCTACGAGCAGTACTTC. Protein: CASSQGRTGSLYEQYF.

V and J are TRBV18 and TRBJ1-1; a weak D match, TRBD1 (5 bases). The germline V and J ends were trimmed by 1 base and 7 bases, with 7 bases remaining between them. Germline CDR1 KGHSH, CDR2 LQKENI. The CDR3 consists of 12 residues. CDR3 loop: CASSPLQGEAFF. The CDR3, as DNA: TGTGCCAGCTCACCACTCCAGGGTGAAGCTTTCTTT.